The 15 T cell receptor beta chains listed next were all sequenced from one sample in a study of T cell responses to AZD1222 COVID-19 vaccine. This table comes from immunoSEQ multiplex PCR, and its TCRdb copy is limited to in-frame clones, with some not included. The profile shows under 100,000 clones, over 85% of them singletons. Specimen: peripheral blood, collected 28 days after the second AZD1222 dose. Receptors were obtained from an adult who received the AZD1222 COVID-19 vaccine.

The V call is TRBV6-2 or TRBV6-3, the J call TRBJ1-5, with D uncertain. The CDR3 sequence is 15 residues long. CDR1 is MNHEY and CDR2 is SVGEGT in the germline V gene. Trimming took off 6 bases at V and 2 bases at J, with 14 bases between the two ends. CDR3 DNA sequence: TGTGCCAGCAGCCAACTTCGGAAGGGCAATCAGCCCCAGCATTTT. Its protein is CASSQLRKGNQPQHF.

The chain is built from TRBV7-3 and TRBJ1-1; the D gene is possibly TRBD1 (5 bases). Germline loops: CDR1 SGHTA, CDR2 FQGTGA. The CDR3 loop spans 13 amino acids. V lost 2 bases to trimming and J lost 7 bases, with 11 bases between them. CDR3 DNA: TGTGCCAGCAGCTTACTCAAGAGGGGTGAAGCTTTCTTT. This translates into CASSLLKRGEAFF.

The genes are TRBV3-1 (or the pseudogene TRBV3-2) and TRBJ1-1, with TRBD1 identical over 10 bases. This CDR3 spans 16 amino acids. CDR1 and CDR2 (germline): LGHDT, YNNKEL (reference sequence). Trimming took 5 bases from V and 5 from J; bases not matched to a gene: 11. CDR3 bases: TGTGCCAGCAGCAGGGACAGGGGCGACCTAAGAACTGAAGCTTTCTTT. Translated: CASSRDRGDLRTEAFF.

By share, this clone ranks as medium-sized. This chain uses TRBV11-3 with TRBJ1-1; tentative D call: TRBD1 (6 bases). The CDR3 has 18 residues. Looked up from germline, CDR1 is SGHNT and CDR2 is YENEEA. The ends were cut back, 5 bases at V and 1 base at J, with 23 bases in the middle. The CDR3 DNA is TGTGCCAGCAGCCTTAAAAAAAATTTCGGGACACCGAACACTGAAGCTTTCTTT. It is translated as CASSLKKNFGTPNTEAFF.

The sample holds a few counts of this clone. The J gene is TRBJ1-1, the V gene TRBV7-9; perhaps TRBD1 as D (5 bases). V was clipped by 2 bases and J by 7 bases, with 11 bases between them. CDR1 and CDR2 from the germline V gene are SEHNR and FQNEAQ (reference sequence). The CDR3 spans 13 residues. The CDR3 DNA reads TGTGCCAGCAGCTTAAGGGGACCTATTGAAGCTTTCTTT. This translates into CASSLRGPIEAFF.

The chain combines TRBV3-1 (or the pseudogene TRBV3-2) with TRBJ2-4; possible D gene TRBD2, 5 bases. Per germline, CDR1 LGHDT and CDR2 YNNKEL (reference sequence). V lost 1 base and J lost 8, with 12 bases in between. The CDR3 spans 14 residues. The CDR3, as DNA: TGTGCCAGCAGCCAAGGGCGGGTTGAGGACATTCAGTACTTC. Translation gives CASSQGRVEDIQYF.

CDR3 coding DNA: TGTGCCAGCAGCTTGGGTCCTGGAGACACCGGGGAGCTGTTTTTT. Translating gives CASSLGPGDTGELFF. The rearrangement joins TRBV5-4 to TRBJ2-2, with D unclear. V dropped 0 bases and J dropped 3 bases, with 9 bases sitting between them. The CDR3 extends over 15 amino acids. Germline V lookup: CDR1 SGHNT, CDR2 YYREEE (reference sequence). Based on the CDR3 plus reference TRBV5-4 and TRBJ2-2, the full variable domain is ETGVTQSPTHLIKTRGQQVTLRCSSQSGHNTVSWYQQALGQGPQFIFQYYREEENGRGNFPPRFSGLQFPNYSSELNVNALELDDSALYLCASSLGPGDTGELFFGEGSRLTVL.

The chain has TRBV4-1 and TRBJ2-7; D gene unclear. The V gene's germline CDR1 is MGHRA and CDR2 YSYEKL. The CDR3 is 14 amino acids. V was shortened by 1 base and J by 2 bases, with 9 bases between the two germline ends. CDR3 sequence reads: CASSQVAGPYEQYF. The CDR3 region has the DNA TGCGCCAGCAGCCAAGTCGCCGGTCCCTACGAGCAGTACTTC.

This clone was recorded once. Here the CDR3 DNA reads TGTGCCAGCAGCTCCACGTCCCGGCCCGGGACAGGGGGCCCCTACGAGCAGTACTTC. It yields the protein CASSSTSRPGTGGPYEQYF. V usage is TRBV28 and J usage is TRBJ2-7; the match to TRBD1 covers 12 bases. Trimming at V came to 6 bases and at J to 2 bases, leaving 17 bases not matched to a gene. Germline V gene data show CDR1 as MDHEN and CDR2 as SYDVKM. This CDR3 is 19 amino acids long.

The rearrangement links TRBV28 to TRBJ1-2, with a possible D match to TRBD1 (5 bases). Trimming cost V 3 bases and J 6 bases, with 11 bases left between them. Germline V CDR1 and CDR2: MDHEN, SYDVKM. The CDR3 runs to 13 residues. CDR3: CASSFKGFNGYTF. The CDR3, as DNA: TGTGCCAGCAGTTTTAAGGGGTTCAATGGCTACACCTTC.

The rearrangement uses TRBV7-8 and TRBJ1-6; a weak D match, TRBD1 (5 bases). This CDR3 is 16 amino acids long. In germline, CDR1 is SGHVS, CDR2 FQNEAQ. The V gene lost 3 bases and the J gene lost 4 bases, with 13 bases spanning the gap. In DNA form, the CDR3 reads TGTGCCAGCAGCTTTGACAGAAACTTATATAATTCACCCCTCCACTTT. Translated, it gives CASSFDRNLYNSPLHF. The full variable domain, with the rest looked up from reference TRBV7-8 and TRBJ1-6, is GAGVSQSPRYKVAKRGQDVALRCDPISGHVSLFWYQQALGQGPEFLTYFQNEAQLDKSGLPSDRFFAERPEGSVSTLKIQRTQQEDSAVYLCASSFDRNLYNSPLHFGNGTRLTVT.

This rearrangement joins TRBV28 to TRBJ2-7; no reliable D call. Germline-derived CDR1 and CDR2 are MDHEN and SYDVKM. The CDR3 consists of 11 residues. V gave up 3 bases and J gave up 4 bases, with 4 bases separating them. CDR3 amino acids: CASSFDYEQYF. The CDR3 DNA reads TGTGCCAGCAGTTTTGATTACGAGCAGTACTTC.

Only a few counts were recorded for this clone. This chain links TRBV3-1 (or the pseudogene TRBV3-2) with TRBJ2-1, with D possibly called TRBD1 or TRBD2 (5 bases each). Germline CDR1 LGHDT, CDR2 YNNKEL (reference sequence). The ends were cut back, 2 bases at V and 7 bases at J, with 15 bases in the middle. The CDR3 spans 15 residues. CDR3 bases: TGTGCCAGCAGCCAACAGGGTTTAGCGCTTAATGAGCAGTTCTTC. This encodes CASSQQGLALNEQFF.

The chain links TRBV19 to TRBJ2-2, with 9 positions matching TRBD1. The CDR3 has 15 amino acids. Germline trimming cut 4 bases from V and 3 bases from J; bases unmatched to any gene: 3. Germline loops: CDR1 LNHDA, CDR2 SQIVND (reference sequence). The CDR3 here is CASSRDREDTGELFF. The CDR3, as DNA: TGTGCCAGTAGTAGGGACAGGGAGGACACCGGGGAGCTGTTTTTT.

The rearrangement links TRBV27 to TRBJ2-1; D remains unclear. Germline V gene data show CDR1 as MNHEY and CDR2 as SMNVEV (reference sequence). CDR3 length: 14 amino acids. Deletions cut 3 bases from V and 5 bases from J, with 11 bases between. CDR3 DNA sequence: TGTGCCAGCAGTTTTTGGCAGTCAGACAATGAGCAGTTCTTC. Protein sequence: CASSFWQSDNEQFF.